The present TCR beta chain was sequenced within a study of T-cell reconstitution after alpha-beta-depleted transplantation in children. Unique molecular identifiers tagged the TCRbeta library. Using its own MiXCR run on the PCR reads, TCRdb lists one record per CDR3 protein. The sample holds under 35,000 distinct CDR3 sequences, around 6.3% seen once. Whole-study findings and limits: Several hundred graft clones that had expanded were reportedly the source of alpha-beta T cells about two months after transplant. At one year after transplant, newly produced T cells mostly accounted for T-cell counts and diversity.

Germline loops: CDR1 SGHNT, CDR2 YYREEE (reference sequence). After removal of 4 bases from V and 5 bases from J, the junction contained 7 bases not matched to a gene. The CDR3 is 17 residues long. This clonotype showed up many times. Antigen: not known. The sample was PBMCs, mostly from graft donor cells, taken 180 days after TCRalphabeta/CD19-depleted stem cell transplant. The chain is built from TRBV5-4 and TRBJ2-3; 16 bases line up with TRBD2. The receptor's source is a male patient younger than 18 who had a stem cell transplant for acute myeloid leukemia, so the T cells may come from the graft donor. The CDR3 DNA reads TGTGCCAGCAGCATTGGGACTAGCGGGAGGGCCGGAGATACGCAGTATTTT. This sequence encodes CASSIGTSGRAGDTQYF.